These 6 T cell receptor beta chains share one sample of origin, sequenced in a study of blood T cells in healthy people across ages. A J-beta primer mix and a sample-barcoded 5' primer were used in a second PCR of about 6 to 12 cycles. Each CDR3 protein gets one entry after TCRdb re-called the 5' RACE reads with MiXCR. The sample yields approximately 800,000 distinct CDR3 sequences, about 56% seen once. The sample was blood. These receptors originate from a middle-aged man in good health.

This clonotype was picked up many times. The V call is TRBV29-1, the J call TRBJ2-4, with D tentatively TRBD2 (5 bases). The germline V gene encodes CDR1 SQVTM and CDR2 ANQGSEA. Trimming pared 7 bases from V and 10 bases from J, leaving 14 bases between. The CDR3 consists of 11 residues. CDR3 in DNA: TGCAGCGGATTACTAGTGGGGATTCAGTACTTC. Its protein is CSGLLVGIQYF.

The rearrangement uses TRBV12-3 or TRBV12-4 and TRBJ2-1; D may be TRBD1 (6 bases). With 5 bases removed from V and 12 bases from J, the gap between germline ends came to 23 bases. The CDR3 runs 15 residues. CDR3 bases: TGTGCCAGCAGTCCTCACCTGGACAGTGGGTATGGGCAGTTCTTC. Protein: CASSPHLDSGYGQFF.

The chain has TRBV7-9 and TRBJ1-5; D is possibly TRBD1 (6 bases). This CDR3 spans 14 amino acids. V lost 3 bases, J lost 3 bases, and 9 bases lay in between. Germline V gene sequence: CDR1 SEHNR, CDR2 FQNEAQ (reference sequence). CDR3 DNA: TGTGCCAGCAGCTTCCGGGACACCAATCAGCCCCAGCATTTT. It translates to CASSFRDTNQPQHF.

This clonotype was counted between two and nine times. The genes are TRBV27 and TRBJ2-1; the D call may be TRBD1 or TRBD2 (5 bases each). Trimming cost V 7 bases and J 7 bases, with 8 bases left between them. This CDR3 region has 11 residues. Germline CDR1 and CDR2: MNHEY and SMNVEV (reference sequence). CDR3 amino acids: CASIGANEQFF. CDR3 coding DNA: TGTGCCAGCATCGGGGCAAATGAGCAGTTCTTC.

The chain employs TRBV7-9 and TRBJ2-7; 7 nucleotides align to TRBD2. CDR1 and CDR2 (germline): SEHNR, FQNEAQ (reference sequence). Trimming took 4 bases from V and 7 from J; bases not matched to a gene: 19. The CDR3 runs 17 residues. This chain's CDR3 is CASSSPTGTTERNEQYF. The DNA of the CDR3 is TGTGCCAGCAGCTCCCCAACCGGGACTACGGAACGCAATGAGCAGTACTTC. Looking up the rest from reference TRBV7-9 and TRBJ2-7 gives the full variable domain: DTGVSQNPRHKITKRGQNVTFRCDPISEHNRLYWYRQTLGQGPEFLTYFQNEAQLEKSRLLSDRFSAERPKGSFSTLEIQRTEQGDSAMYLCASSSPTGTTERNEQYFGPGTRLTVT.

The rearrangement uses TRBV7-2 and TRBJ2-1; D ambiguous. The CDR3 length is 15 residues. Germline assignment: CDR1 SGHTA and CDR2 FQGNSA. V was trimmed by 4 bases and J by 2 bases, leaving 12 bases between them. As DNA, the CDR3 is TGTGCCAGCAGCTCCGACCAGCCGGCCTACAATGAGCAGTTCTTC. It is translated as CASSSDQPAYNEQFF.